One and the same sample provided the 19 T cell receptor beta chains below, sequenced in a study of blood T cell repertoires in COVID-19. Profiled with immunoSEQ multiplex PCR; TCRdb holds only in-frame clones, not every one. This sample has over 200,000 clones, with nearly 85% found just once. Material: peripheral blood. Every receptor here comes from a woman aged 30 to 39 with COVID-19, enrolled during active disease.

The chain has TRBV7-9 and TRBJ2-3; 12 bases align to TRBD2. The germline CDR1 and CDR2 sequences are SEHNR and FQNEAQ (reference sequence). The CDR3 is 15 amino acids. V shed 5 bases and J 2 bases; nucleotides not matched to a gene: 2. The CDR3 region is CASSRLAGDTDTQYF. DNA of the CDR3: TGTGCCAGCAGCCGACTAGCGGGGGACACAGATACGCAGTATTTT. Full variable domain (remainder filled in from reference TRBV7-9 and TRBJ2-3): DTGVSQNPRHKITKRGQNVTFRCDPISEHNRLYWYRQTLGQGPEFLTYFQNEAQLEKSRLLSDRFSAERPKGSFSTLEIQRTEQGDSAMYLCASSRLAGDTDTQYFGPGTRLTVL.

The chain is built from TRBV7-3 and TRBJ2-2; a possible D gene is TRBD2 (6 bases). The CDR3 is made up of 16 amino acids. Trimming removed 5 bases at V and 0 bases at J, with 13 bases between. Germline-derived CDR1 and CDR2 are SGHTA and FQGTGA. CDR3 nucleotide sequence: TGTGCCAGCAGCATAAACGCGGGGACGAACACCGGGGAGCTGTTTTTT. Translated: CASSINAGTNTGELFF.

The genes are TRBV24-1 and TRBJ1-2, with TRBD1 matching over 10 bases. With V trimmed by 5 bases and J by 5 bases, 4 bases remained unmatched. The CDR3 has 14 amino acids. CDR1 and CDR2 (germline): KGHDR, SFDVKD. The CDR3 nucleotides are TGTGCCACCAGTGTTGGGACAGGGGATTATGGCTACACCTTC. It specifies CATSVGTGDYGYTF.

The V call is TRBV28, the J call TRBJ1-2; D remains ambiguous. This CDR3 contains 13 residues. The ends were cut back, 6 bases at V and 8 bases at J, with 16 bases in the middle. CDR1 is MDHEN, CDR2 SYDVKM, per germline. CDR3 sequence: CASRSRGGKGYTF. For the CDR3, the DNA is TGTGCCAGCAGATCGCGGGGAGGAAAGGGCTACACCTTC.

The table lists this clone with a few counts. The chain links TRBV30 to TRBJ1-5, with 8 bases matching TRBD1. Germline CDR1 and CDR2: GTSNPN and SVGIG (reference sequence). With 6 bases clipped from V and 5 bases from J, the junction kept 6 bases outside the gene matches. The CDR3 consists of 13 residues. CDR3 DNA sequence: TGTGCCTGCGGACAGGGAAAAGATCAGCCCCAGCATTTT. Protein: CACGQGKDQPQHF.

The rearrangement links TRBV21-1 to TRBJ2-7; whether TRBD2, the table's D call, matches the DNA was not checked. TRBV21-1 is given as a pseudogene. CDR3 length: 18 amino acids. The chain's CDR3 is CASTRLLSGQPTSYEQYF. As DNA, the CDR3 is TGTGCCAGCACCCGCCTACTTAGCGGTCAACCCACCTCCTACGAGCAGTACTTC.

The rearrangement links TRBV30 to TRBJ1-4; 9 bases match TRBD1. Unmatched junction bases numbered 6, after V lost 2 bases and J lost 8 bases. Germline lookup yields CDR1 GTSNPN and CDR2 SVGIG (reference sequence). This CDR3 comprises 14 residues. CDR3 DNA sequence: TGTGCCTGGAGTTTGACAGGGGGGAGGGAAAAACTGTTTTTT. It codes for CAWSLTGGREKLFF.

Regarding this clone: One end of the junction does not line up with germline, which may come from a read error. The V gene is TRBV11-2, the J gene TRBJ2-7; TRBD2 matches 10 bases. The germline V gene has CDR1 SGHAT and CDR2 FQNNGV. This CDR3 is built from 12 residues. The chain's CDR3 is CASSFNLAGVWF. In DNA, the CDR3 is TGTGCCAGCAGCTTTAACCTAGCGGGAGTTTGGTTC.

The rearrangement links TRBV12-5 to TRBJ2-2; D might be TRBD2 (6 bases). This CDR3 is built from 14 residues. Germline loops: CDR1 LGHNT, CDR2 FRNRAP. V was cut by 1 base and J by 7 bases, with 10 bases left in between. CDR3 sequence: CASGLASGVGELFF. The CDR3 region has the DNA TGTGCTAGTGGTTTGGCTTCGGGGGTCGGGGAGCTGTTTTTT.

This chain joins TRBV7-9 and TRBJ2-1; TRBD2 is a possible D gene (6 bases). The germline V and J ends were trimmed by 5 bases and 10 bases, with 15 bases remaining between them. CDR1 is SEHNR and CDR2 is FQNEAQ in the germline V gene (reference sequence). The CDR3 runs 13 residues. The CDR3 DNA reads TGTGCCAGCAGCGCCGGGGGTTTAAGAGAGCAGTTCTTC. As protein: CASSAGGLREQFF.

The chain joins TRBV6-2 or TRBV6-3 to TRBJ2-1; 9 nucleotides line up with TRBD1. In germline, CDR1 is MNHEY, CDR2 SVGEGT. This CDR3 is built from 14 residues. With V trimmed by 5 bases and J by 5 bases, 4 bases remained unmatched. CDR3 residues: CASSPRDRDNEQFF. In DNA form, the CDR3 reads TGTGCCAGCAGTCCCCGGGACAGGGACAATGAGCAGTTCTTC.

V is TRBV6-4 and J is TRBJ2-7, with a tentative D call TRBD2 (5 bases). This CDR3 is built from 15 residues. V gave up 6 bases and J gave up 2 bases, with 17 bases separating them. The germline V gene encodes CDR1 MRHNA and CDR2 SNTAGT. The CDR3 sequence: CASSPEASLAYEQYF. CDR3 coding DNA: TGTGCCAGCAGCCCGGAGGCTAGCCTGGCCTACGAGCAGTACTTC.

The CDR3 sequence is CASTSSGTAYNEQFF. CDR3 sequence (DNA): TGTGCCAGCACCAGTTCCGGGACAGCTTACAATGAGCAGTTCTTC. V is TRBV6-5 and J is TRBJ2-1; 7 bases agree with TRBD1. The V gene's germline CDR1 is MNHEY and CDR2 SVGAGI. V lost 7 bases to trimming and J lost 4 bases; unmatched junction nucleotides: 10. The CDR3 has 15 amino acids.

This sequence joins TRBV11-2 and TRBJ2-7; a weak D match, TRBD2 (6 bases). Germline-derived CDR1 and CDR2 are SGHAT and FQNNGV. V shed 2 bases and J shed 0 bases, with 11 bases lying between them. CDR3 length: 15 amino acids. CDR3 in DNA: TGTGCCAGCAGCTTAAAACGGGGACTCTCCTACGAGCAGTACTTC. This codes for CASSLKRGLSYEQYF. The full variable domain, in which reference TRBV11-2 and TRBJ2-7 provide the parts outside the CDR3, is EAGVAQSPRYKIIEKRQSVAFWCNPISGHATLYWYQQILGQGPKLLIQFQNNGVVDDSQLPKDRFSAERLKGVDSTLKIQPAKLEDSAVYLCASSLKRGLSYEQYFGPGTRLTVT.

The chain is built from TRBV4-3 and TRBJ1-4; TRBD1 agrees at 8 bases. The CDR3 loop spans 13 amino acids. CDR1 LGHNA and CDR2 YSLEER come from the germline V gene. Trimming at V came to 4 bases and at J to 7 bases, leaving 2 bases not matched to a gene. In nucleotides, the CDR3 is TGCGCCAGCAGCCCGGACAGGGTTGAAAAACTGTTTTTT. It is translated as CASSPDRVEKLFF.

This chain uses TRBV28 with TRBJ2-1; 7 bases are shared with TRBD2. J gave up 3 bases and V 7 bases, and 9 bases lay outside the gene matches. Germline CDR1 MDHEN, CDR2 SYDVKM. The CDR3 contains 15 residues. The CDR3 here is CASIRSGEDYNEQFF. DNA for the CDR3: TGTGCCAGCATCCGAAGCGGGGAGGACTACAATGAGCAGTTCTTC.

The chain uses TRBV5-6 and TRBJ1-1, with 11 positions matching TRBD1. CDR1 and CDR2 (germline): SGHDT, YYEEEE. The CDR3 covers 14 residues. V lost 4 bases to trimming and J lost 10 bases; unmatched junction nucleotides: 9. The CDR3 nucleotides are TGTGCCAGCAGCCTCCGGACAGGGGGCCTTGGAGCTTTCTTT. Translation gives CASSLRTGGLGAFF.

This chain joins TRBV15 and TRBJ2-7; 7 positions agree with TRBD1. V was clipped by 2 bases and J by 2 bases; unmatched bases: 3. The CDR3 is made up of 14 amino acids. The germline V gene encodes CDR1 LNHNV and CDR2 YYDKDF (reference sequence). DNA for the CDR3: TGTGCCACCAGCAGACGAGGGACAGCCTACGAGCAGTACTTC. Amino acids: CATSRRGTAYEQYF.

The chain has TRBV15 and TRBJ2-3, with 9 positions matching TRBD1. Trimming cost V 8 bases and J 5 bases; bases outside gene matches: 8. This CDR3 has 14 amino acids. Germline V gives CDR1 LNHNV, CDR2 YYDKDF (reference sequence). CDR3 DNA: TGTGCCACCTCAATAGGACAGGGGTTAGATACGCAGTATTTT. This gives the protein CATSIGQGLDTQYF. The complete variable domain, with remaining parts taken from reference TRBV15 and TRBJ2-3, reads DAMVIQNPRYQVTQFGKPVTLSCSQTLNHNVMYWYQQKSSQAPKLLFHYYDKDFNNEADTPDNFQSRRPNTSFCFLDIRSPGLGDTAMYLCATSIGQGLDTQYFGPGTRLTVL.